This TCR beta chain was sequenced in a study of T-cell reconstitution after alpha-beta-depleted transplantation in children. Unique molecular identifiers were incorporated into the prepared TCRbeta library. TCRdb itself ran the PCR reads through MiXCR, one entry per CDR3 protein. The profile shows approximately 120,000 distinct CDR3 sequences, about 9.9% of them singletons. This clonotype was counted ten times or more. The CDR3 is 15 residues long. Germline values: CDR1 SGHDT, CDR2 YYEEEE. The ends were cut back, 1 base at V and 6 bases at J, with 17 bases in the middle. The chain has TRBV5-6 and TRBJ2-7; D might be TRBD1 (6 bases). Sequenced material: PBMCs, mostly from graft donor cells, taken 180 days after TCRalphabeta/CD19-depleted stem cell transplant. The sequence came from a girl less than two years old who had a stem cell transplant for combined immunodeficiency, so the T cells may come from the graft donor. The CDR3 coding sequence is TGTGCCAGCAGCTTGAGGGGAAGCAGGGGTGGCGAGCAGTACTTC. Its protein product is CASSLRGSRGGEQYF.